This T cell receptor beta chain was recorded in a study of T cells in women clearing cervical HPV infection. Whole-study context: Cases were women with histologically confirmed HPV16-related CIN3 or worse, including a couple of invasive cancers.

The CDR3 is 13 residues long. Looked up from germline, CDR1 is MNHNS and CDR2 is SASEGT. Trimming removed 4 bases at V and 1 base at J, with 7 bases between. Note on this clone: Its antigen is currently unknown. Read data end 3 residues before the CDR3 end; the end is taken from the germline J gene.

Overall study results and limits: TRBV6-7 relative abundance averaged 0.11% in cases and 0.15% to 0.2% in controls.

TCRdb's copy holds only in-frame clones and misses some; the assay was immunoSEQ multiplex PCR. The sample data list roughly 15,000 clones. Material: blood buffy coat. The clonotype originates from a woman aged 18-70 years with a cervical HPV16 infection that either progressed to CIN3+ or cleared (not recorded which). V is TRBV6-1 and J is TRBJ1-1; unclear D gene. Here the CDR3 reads CASSVSGNTEAFF. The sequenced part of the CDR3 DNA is TGTGCCAGCAGTGTATCAGGGAACACTGAA.